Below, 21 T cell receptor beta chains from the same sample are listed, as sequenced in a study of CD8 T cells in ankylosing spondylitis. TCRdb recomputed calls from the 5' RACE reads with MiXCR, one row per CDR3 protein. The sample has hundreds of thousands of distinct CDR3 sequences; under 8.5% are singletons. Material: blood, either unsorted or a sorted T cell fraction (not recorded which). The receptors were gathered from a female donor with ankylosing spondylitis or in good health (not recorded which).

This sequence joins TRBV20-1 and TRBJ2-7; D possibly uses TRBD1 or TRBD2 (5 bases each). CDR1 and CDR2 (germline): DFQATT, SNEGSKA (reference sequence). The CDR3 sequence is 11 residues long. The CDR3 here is CTAGSFDKQYF. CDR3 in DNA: TGCACTGCAGGGAGTTTCGACAAGCAGTACTTC.

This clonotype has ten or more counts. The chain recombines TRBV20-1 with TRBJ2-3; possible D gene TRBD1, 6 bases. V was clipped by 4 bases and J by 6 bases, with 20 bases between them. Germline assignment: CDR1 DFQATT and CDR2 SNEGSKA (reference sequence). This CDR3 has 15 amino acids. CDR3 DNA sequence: TGCAGTGCTATCGAGGGGACACGGGGTAGGGATACGCAGTATTTT. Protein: CSAIEGTRGRDTQYF.

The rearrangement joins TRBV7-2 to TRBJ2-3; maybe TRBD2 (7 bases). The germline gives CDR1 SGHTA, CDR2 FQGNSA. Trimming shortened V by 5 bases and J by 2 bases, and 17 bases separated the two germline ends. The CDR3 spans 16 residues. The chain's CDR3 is CASSRGLAATTDTQYF. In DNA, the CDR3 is TGTGCCAGCAGCCGGGGGCTAGCGGCGACCACAGATACGCAGTATTTT.

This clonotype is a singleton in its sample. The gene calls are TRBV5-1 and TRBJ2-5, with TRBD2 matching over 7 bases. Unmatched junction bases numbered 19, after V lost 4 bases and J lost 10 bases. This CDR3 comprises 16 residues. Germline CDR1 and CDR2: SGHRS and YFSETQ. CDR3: CASSLGLEGQQAIQYF. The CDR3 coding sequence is TGCGCCAGCAGCCTCGGACTAGAGGGGCAGCAAGCAATCCAGTACTTC.

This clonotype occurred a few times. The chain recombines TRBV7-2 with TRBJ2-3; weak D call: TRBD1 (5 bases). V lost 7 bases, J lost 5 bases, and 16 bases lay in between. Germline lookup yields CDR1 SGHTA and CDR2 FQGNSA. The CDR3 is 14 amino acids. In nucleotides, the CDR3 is TGTGCCAGCACCCTCGACAGTTGGCGAGATACGCAGTATTTT. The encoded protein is CASTLDSWRDTQYF. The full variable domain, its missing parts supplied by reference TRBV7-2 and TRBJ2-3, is GAGVSQSPSNKVTEKGKDVELRCDPISGHTALYWYRQSLGQGLEFLIYFQGNSAPDKSGLPSDRFSAERTGGSVSTLTIQRTQQEDSAVYLCASTLDSWRDTQYFGPGTRLTVL.

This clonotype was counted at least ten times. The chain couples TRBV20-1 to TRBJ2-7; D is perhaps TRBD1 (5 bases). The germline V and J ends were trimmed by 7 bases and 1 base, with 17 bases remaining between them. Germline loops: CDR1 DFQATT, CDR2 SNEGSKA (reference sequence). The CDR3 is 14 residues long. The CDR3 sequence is CSVTGQMGSYEQYF. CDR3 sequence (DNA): TGCAGTGTTACTGGACAAATGGGTTCCTACGAGCAGTACTTC.

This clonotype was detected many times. CDR3: CASRGRGEPEAFF. CDR3 in DNA: TGTGCCAGTAGGGGTCGCGGTGAGCCTGAAGCTTTCTTT. V and J are TRBV19 and TRBJ1-1; D is undetermined. The CDR3 length is 13 residues. V lost 6 bases and J 6 bases, leaving 14 bases between the germline ends. Germline CDR1 is LNHDA and CDR2 is SQIVND (reference sequence).

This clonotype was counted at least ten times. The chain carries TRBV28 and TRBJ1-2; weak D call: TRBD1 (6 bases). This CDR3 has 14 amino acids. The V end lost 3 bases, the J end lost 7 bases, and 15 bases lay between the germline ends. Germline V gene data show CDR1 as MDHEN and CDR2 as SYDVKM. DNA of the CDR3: TGTGCCAGCAGTTTCGAAGACAGGTCCGTTGGCTACACCTTC. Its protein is CASSFEDRSVGYTF.

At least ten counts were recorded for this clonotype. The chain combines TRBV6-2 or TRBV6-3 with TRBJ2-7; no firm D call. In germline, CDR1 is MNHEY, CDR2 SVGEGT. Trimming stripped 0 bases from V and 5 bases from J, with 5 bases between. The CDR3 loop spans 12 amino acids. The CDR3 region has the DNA TGTGCCAGCAGTTACTCCACACACGAGCAGTACTTC. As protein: CASSYSTHEQYF.

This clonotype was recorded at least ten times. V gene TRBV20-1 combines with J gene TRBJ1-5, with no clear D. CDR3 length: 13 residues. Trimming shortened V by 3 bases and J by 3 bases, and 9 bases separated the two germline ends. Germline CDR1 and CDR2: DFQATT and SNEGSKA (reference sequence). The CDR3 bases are TGCAGTGCTAGCTACGGAGTCAATCAGCCCCAGCATTTT. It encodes CSASYGVNQPQHF.

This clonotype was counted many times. CDR3 loop: CASSLAGGFNAGELFF. In DNA, the CDR3 is TGTGCCAGCAGCTTAGCGGGAGGGTTCAATGCCGGGGAGCTGTTTTTT. The chain employs TRBV7-2 and TRBJ2-2; TRBD2 aligns across 7 bases. After removal of 0 bases from V and 6 bases from J, the junction contained 7 bases not matched to a gene. This CDR3 spans 16 amino acids. CDR1 is SGHTA and CDR2 is FQGNSA in the germline V gene.

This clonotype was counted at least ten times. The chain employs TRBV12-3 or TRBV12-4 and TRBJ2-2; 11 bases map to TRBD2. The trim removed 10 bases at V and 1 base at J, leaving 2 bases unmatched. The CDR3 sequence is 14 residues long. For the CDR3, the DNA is TGTGCCACCGGGACTAGCGGGAACACCGGGGAGCTGTTTTTT. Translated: CATGTSGNTGELFF.

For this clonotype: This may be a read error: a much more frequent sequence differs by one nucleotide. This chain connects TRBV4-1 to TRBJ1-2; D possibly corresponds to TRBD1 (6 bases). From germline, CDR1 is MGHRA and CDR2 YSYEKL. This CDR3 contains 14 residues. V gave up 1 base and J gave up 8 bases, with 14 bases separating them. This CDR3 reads CASSQGGGDKGYTF. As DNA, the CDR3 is TGCGCCAGCAGCCAAGGAGGAGGGGACAAAGGCTACACCTTC.

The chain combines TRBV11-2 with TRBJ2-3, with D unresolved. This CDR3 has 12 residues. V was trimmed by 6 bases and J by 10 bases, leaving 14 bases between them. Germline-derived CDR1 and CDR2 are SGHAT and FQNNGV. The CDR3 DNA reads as TGTGCCAGCAGTCCAGACCCTGGTGCGCAGTATTTT. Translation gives CASSPDPGAQYF. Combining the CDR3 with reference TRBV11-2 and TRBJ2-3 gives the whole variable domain EAGVAQSPRYKIIEKRQSVAFWCNPISGHATLYWYQQILGQGPKLLIQFQNNGVVDDSQLPKDRFSAERLKGVDSTLKIQPAKLEDSAVYLCASSPDPGAQYFGPGTRLTVL.

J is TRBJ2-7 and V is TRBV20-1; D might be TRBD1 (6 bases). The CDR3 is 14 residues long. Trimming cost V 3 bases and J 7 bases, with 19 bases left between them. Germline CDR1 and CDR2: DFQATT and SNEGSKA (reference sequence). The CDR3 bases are TGCAGTGCTAGGAGGGGGTCCTCCCAGGAAGAGCAGTACTTC. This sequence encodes CSARRGSSQEEQYF.

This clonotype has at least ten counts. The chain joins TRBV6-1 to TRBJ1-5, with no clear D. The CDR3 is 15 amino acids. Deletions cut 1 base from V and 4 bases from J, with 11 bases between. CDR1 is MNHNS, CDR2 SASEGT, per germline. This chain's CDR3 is CASSEVAQWNQPQHF. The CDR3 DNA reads TGTGCCAGCAGTGAAGTGGCACAGTGGAATCAGCCCCAGCATTTT.

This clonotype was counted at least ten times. The CDR3 reads CATGTANQPQHF. The CDR3 region has the DNA TGTGCCACCGGGACAGCGAATCAGCCCCAGCATTTT. The rearrangement uses TRBV2 and TRBJ1-5; 7 positions agree with TRBD1. Germline CDR1 is SNHLY and CDR2 is FYNNEI. V trimming: 10 bases; J trimming: 4 bases; junction bases outside the gene matches: 4. The CDR3 has 12 amino acids. Together with reference TRBV2 and TRBJ1-5, the CDR3 gives the full variable domain: EPEVTQTPSHQVTQMGQEVILRCVPISNHLYFYWYRQILGQKVEFLVSFYNNEISEKSEIFDDQFSVERPDGSNFTLKIRSTKLEDSAMYFCATGTANQPQHFGDGTRLSIL.

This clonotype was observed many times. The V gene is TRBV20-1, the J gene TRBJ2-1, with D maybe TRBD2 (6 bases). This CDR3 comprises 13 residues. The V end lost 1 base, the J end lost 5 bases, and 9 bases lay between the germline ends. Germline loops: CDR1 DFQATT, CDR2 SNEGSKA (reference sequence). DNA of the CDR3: TGCAGTGCTAGAGGGGACTTACACAATGAGCAGTTCTTC. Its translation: CSARGDLHNEQFF.

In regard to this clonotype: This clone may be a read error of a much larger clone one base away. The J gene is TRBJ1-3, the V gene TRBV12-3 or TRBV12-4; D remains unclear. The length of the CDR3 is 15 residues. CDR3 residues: CVSSLVWGSGNTIYF. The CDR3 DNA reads TGTGTCAGCAGTTTGGTTTGGGGTTCTGGAAACACCATATATTTT.

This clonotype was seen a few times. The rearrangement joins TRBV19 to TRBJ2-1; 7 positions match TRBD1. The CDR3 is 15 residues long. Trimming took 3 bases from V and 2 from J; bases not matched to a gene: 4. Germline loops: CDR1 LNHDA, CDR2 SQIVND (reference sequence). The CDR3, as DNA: TGTGCCAGTAGTATTACCGGGACAGCCTACAATGAGCAGTTCTTC. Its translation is CASSITGTAYNEQFF.

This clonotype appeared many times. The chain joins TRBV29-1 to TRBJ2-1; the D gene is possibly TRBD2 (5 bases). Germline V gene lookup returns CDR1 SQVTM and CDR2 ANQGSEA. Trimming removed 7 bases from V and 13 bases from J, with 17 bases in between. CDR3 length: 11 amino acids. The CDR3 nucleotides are TGCAGCGCCCTCGAGGGAAGGCCCCAGTTCTTC. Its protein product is CSALEGRPQFF.